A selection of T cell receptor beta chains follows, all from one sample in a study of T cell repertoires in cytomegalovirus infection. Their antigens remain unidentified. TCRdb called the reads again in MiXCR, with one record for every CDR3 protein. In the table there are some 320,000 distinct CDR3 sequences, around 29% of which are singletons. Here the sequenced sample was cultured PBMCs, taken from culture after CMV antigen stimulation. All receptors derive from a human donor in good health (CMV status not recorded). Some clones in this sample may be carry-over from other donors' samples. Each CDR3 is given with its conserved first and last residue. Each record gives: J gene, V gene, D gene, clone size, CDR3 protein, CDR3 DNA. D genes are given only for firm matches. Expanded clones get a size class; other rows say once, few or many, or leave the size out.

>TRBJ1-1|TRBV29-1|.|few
CSVVKGKGTEAFF
TGCAGCGTTGTAAAGGGTAAGGGCACTGAAGCTTTCTTT
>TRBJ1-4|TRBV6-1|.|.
CASSEGGGYEKLFF
TGTGCCAGCAGTGAAGGGGGAGGGTATGAAAAACTGTTTTTT
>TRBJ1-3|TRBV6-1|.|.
CASRRVGVWNGNTIYF
TGTGCCAGCAGGAGAGTAGGGGTATGGAACGGAAACACCATATATTTT
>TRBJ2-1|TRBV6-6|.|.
CASSRVTYNEQFF
TGTGCCAGCAGTCGGGTAACCTACAATGAGCAGTTCTTC
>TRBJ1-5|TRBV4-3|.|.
CASSQESVSIQPQHF
TGCGCCAGCAGCCAAGAATCGGTTTCCATTCAGCCCCAGCATTTT
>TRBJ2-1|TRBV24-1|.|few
CATSEGYNEQFF
TGTGCCACCAGTGAGGGGTATAATGAGCAGTTCTTC
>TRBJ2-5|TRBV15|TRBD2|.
CATSRDGRSQETQYF
TGTGCCACCAGCAGAGACGGGAGGTCACAAGAGACCCAGTACTTC
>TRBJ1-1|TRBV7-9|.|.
CASSWDREAFF
TGTGCCAGCAGCTGGGACCGTGAAGCTTTCTTT
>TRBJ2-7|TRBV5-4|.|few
CASSRDLYYEQYF
TGTGCCAGCAGCCGGGACCTTTACTACGAGCAGTACTTC
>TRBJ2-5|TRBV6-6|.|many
CASSSGEETQYF
TGTGCCAGCAGTTCGGGGGAAGAGACCCAGTACTTC
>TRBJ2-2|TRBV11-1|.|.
CASSWTPSAGELFF
TGTGCCAGCAGCTGGACACCTTCGGCCGGGGAGCTGTTTTTT
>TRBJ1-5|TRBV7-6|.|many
CASSLAGPNQPQHF
TGTGCCAGCAGCTTAGCAGGCCCTAATCAGCCCCAGCATTTT
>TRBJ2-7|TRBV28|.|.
CASSSLLIRSYEQYF
TGTGCCAGCAGTTCCCTATTGATTCGCTCCTACGAGCAGTACTTC
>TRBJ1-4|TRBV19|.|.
CASSPSSLDEKLFF
TGTGCCAGTAGTCCCTCCTCCCTAGATGAAAAACTGTTTTTT
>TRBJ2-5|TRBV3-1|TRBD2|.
CASSREGLAGAETQYF
TGTGCCAGCAGCCGGGAAGGGCTAGCGGGAGCGGAGACCCAGTACTTC
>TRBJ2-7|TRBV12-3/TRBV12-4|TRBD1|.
CASRTGQGAMYEQYF
TGTGCCAGCAGGACAGGACAGGGGGCGATGTACGAGCAGTACTTC
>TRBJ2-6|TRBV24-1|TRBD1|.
CATIAGTGNFSGANVLTF
TGTGCCACCATCGCAGGGACAGGGAACTTCTCTGGGGCCAACGTCCTGACTTTC
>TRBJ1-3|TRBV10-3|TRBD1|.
CAISGLGQAKSVGSGNTIYF
TGTGCCATCAGTGGTCTGGGACAGGCAAAATCCGTTGGCTCTGGAAACACCATATATTTT
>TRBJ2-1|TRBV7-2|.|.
CASSLGQASGNEQFF
TGTGCCAGCAGCTTAGGACAGGCTAGCGGCAATGAGCAGTTCTTC
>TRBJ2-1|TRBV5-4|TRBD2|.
CASSPPPMASGMSSNEQFF
TGTGCCAGCAGCCCTCCTCCGATGGCTAGCGGGATGTCCAGCAATGAGCAGTTCTTC
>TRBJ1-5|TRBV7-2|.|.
CASSLGALNQPQHF
TGTGCCAGCAGCTTAGGGGCCCTCAATCAGCCCCAGCATTTT
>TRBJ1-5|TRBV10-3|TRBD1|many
CAIGTGDYSNQPQHF
TGTGCCATCGGGACAGGGGACTATAGCAATCAGCCCCAGCATTTT
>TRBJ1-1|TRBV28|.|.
CASSKAMNTEAFF
TGTGCCAGCAGCAAAGCCATGAACACTGAAGCTTTCTTT
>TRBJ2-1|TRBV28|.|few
CASSGLALRSNEQFF
TGTGCCAGCAGTGGTCTAGCCCTCCGAAGCAATGAGCAGTTCTTC
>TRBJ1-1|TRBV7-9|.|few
CASSPVTGNTEAFF
TGTGCCAGCAGCCCCGTGACGGGAAACACTGAAGCTTTCTTT